This T cell receptor (beta chain) was obtained from a study of identical twins. In this sample, this clonotype turned up many times. Its target is unknown. Looked up from germline, CDR1 is SQVTM and CDR2 is ANQGSEA. CDR3 length: 10 residues. V dropped 6 bases and J dropped 9 bases, with 9 bases sitting between them. Via MiXCR, TCRdb re-called the 5' RACE reads, giving one row per CDR3 protein. The top ten clones hold 5.4% of a sample with roughly 260,000 distinct CDR3 sequences, 7.5% of them seen once. Notes on the study in general: The study found weaker excess twin sharing in beta out-of-frame sequences.

This same sample was also part of a study on yellow fever vaccine responses in identical twins.

The receptor was derived from a woman under 30 in good health. The sequenced sample was CD8+ T cells sorted from blood. The rearrangement joins TRBV29-1 to TRBJ2-1, with no clear D. CDR3 nucleotides: TGCAGCGTGGAGATGAGTGAGCAGTTCTTC. Translated: CSVEMSEQFF.